This T cell receptor (beta chain) was observed in a study of T cells in Graves' hyperthyroidism and ophthalmopathy. Concerning this clonotype: Its antigen is as yet unknown.

Broader study findings: Ophthalmopathy onset followed model prediction by a median around 6.6 months.

With 2 bases removed from V and 8 bases from J, the gap between germline ends came to 15 bases. The CDR3 covers 14 residues. Germline V lookup: CDR1 MNHEY, CDR2 SVGEGT. Amplified TCR beta CDR3 regions derived from RNA transcripts. The HTBI primer set served for first-round RT-PCR of the TCR CDR3. Via MiXCR, TCRdb re-called the multiplex PCR reads, giving one row per CDR3 protein. The data contain about 480,000 distinct CDR3 sequences, approximately 25% of them singletons. This rearrangement joins TRBV6-2 or TRBV6-3 to TRBJ1-2; D not certain. The source of this sequence is a woman in her 30s with Graves' ophthalmopathy. Sequenced: blood. The CDR3 DNA is TGTGCCAGCAGTTACACGTTTGAAAGCGACGGCTACACCTTC. It yields the protein CASSYTFESDGYTF.